A selection of T cell receptor beta chains follows, all from one sample in a study of T cell changes during pregnancy in multiple sclerosis. Only in-frame clones appear in the TCRdb table, and some are missing; sequencing was by immunoSEQ multiplex PCR. The data contain some 40,000 clones, 70% to 90% of them seen just once; the ten biggest clones take up over 0.55%. Sequenced material: CD4+ T cells from peripheral blood mononuclear cells, taken before pregnancy. The receptor set was obtained from a female donor with multiple sclerosis, enrolled in a pregnancy study. CDR3s include the opening cysteine and the closing phenylalanine or tryptophan.

J gene,V gene,CDR3 protein
TRBJ1-2,TRBV10-3,CAIGGGQGKFYGYTF
TRBJ1-2,TRBV7-9,CASSSGTGTYGYTF
TRBJ1-1,TRBV4-2,CASSQVGGGTEAFF
TRBJ1-2,TRBV12-5,CASGLPWGLPYGYTF
TRBJ2-3,TRBV30,CAWSVGAGGLTDTQYF
TRBJ2-3,TRBV11-3,CASSLGRGGNFYTQYF
TRBJ2-1,TRBV5-1,CASSLDTGGNEQFF
TRBJ1-1,TRBV10-3,CAISDEIRRGRTEAFF
TRBJ2-1,TRBV11-2,CASKRGGAYNEQFF
TRBJ1-1,TRBV28,CASSLPRQGRKNTEAFF
TRBJ1-2,TRBV5-6,CASSLRGTYGYTF
TRBJ2-1,TRBV5-1,CASSLAVGQYWFF
TRBJ2-3,TRBV2,CASRAGTSADTQYF
TRBJ1-3,TRBV5-1,CASSLTSGPAGNTIYF
TRBJ1-5,TRBV1,CTSSQDRLRLDTGDSNQPQHF
TRBJ1-1,TRBV6-1,CATRGEAFF
TRBJ2-5,TRBV7-3,CASSPGLAGGLETQYF
TRBJ2-3,TRBV9,CASSVGQGAEDTQYF
TRBJ2-2,TRBV9,CASSVGSPGMGGELFF
TRBJ1-3,TRBV7-9,CASSPPQGSGNTIYF
TRBJ1-2,TRBV18,CASQFNGQPGGGYTF
TRBJ1-6,TRBV2,CASNRNRQGSPLHF
TRBJ1-1,TRBV19,CASSLRTEAFF
TRBJ2-1,TRBV7-3,CASSSATAISYNEQFF
TRBJ1-1,TRBV6-6,CASSSTGGANTEAFF
TRBJ2-1,TRBV15,CATSPPPLSSYNEQFF
TRBJ2-1,TRBV19,CASSIGDRIFWEQFF
TRBJ2-7,TRBV18,CASSPGTGPMQYF
TRBJ1-1,TRBV6-5,CASSYFPQGRGTEAFF
TRBJ2-5,TRBV30,CAWSVGGTQYF
TRBJ2-1,TRBV4-1,CASSVGRGAGDEQFF
TRBJ1-2,TRBV2,CASAGTGEGYTF
TRBJ1-5,TRBV10-3,CAISELRNNQPQHF
TRBJ2-7,TRBV11-3,CASSSGLAAEQYF
TRBJ1-1,TRBV6-6,CASSYSDTNTEAFF
TRBJ2-3,TRBV7-3,CASSSLVTDTQYF
TRBJ2-2,TRBV2,CASSETGTPGELFF
TRBJ1-1,TRBV6-5,CASSYLRGANTEAFF
TRBJ2-3,TRBV7-6,CASSLEGGATDTQYF
TRBJ1-1,TRBV19,CASSDPGHMNTEAFF
TRBJ1-2,TRBV5-5,CASSPLIWTGSIYTF
TRBJ2-7,TRBV5-4,CASSLGGGPSYEQYF
TRBJ1-2,TRBV20-1,CSARDHSGYTF
TRBJ2-3,TRBV4-1,CASSQQRGPDTQYF
TRBJ1-5,TRBV2,CASSQGAGQPQHF
TRBJ1-5,TRBV5-1,CASSQGQGGQPQHF
TRBJ1-1,TRBV2,CAGGGYTEAFF
TRBJ1-1,TRBV4-2,CASSQDFKAFF
TRBJ1-5,TRBV2,CASSEGGVSRNQPQHF
TRBJ1-6,TRBV21-1,CASSKEVHRESNSPLHF
TRBJ1-5,TRBV18,CASSHEGLSAYSNQPQHF
TRBJ1-2,TRBV19,CASSPGGTPGFGYTF
TRBJ1-1,TRBV4-1,CASSQGWRGRTEAFF
TRBJ1-2,TRBV14,CASSQDYRGGYTF
TRBJ1-2,TRBV14,CASSQDYVKGYTF